The next 21 T cell receptor beta chains were all read from a single sample in a study of blood T cell repertoires in COVID-19. Only in-frame clones appear in the TCRdb table, and some are missing; sequencing was by immunoSEQ multiplex PCR. The table includes over 35,000 clones, about nine tenths detected once. Sequenced material: peripheral blood. The receptors originated from a woman aged 25 to 39 in a cohort sampled during active COVID-19.

V gene TRBV7-9 combines with J gene TRBJ2-5; D ambiguous. CDR1 is SEHNR and CDR2 is FQNEAQ in the germline V gene (reference sequence). CDR3 length: 13 amino acids. Trimming cost V 5 bases and J 1 base, with 8 bases left between them. CDR3 protein: CASSLESQETQYF. The CDR3 coding sequence is TGTGCCAGCAGCCTCGAGTCCCAAGAGACCCAGTACTTC.

J is TRBJ1-1 and V is TRBV29-1; 7 nucleotides agree with TRBD1. CDR1 and CDR2 from the germline V gene are SQVTM and ANQGSEA. This CDR3 is built from 15 residues. J lost 6 bases, V lost 4 bases, and 14 bases had no gene match. CDR3 nucleotide sequence: TGCAGCGTTGTGGGGGCCGAGGGGGCGTACCCTGAAGCTTTCTTT. Translating it yields CSVVGAEGAYPEAFF.

This clone has just one count. V and J are TRBV5-1 and TRBJ1-1; tentative D call: TRBD1 (5 bases). From germline, CDR1 is SGHRS and CDR2 YFSETQ. The CDR3 covers 14 residues. Trimming took off 4 bases at V and 0 bases at J, with 10 bases between the two ends. In nucleotides, the CDR3 is TGCGCCAGCAGCCGCCAACAGGTGAACACTGAAGCTTTCTTT. It translates to CASSRQQVNTEAFF. Full variable domain (rest looked up from reference TRBV5-1 and TRBJ1-1): KAGVTQTPRYLIKTRGQQVTLSCSPISGHRSVSWYQQTPGQGLQFLFEYFSETQRNKGNFPGRFSGRQFSNSRSEMNVSTLELGDSALYLCASSRQQVNTEAFFGQGTRLTVV.

The chain uses TRBV13 and TRBJ2-1; TRBD2 matches 10 bases. CDR1 PRHDT and CDR2 FYEKMQ come from the germline V gene (reference sequence). V gave up 3 bases and J gave up 8 bases; unmatched junction bases: 10. CDR3 length equals 16 residues. CDR3 loop: CASSFFASGSIDEQFF. The DNA of the CDR3 is TGTGCCAGCAGCTTCTTCGCTAGCGGGAGTATCGATGAGCAGTTCTTC.

This clone was detected only once. V and J are TRBV6-5 and TRBJ1-2; TRBD1 agrees at 11 bases. The CDR3 spans 15 residues. J lost 8 bases, V lost 3 bases, and 8 bases had no gene match. Germline V gene data show CDR1 as MNHEY and CDR2 as SVGAGI. CDR3 loop: CASSYIGTGGEGYTF. CDR3 bases: TGTGCCAGCAGTTATATCGGGACAGGGGGAGAGGGCTACACCTTC.

This clone was counted a few times. The V and J genes are TRBV7-9 and TRBJ1-1; D is unresolved. CDR1 SEHNR and CDR2 FQNEAQ come from the germline V gene (reference sequence). This CDR3 has 14 residues. V was cut by 5 bases and J by 5 bases, with 15 bases left in between. DNA for the CDR3: TGTGCCAGCAGCCCTGGACTTAGGGTAACTGAAGCTTTCTTT. Its protein is CASSPGLRVTEAFF.

This clone has a single count. The chain combines TRBV5-4 with TRBJ2-1; 8 bases are shared with TRBD2. V shed 0 bases, J shed 6 bases, and the junction held 5 bases outside the gene matches. Germline V CDR1 and CDR2: SGHNT, YYREEE (reference sequence). The CDR3 is 15 residues long. The CDR3: CASSLGREGLNEQFF. The CDR3 DNA is TGTGCCAGCAGCTTGGGACGGGAGGGACTCAATGAGCAGTTCTTC.

The chain combines TRBV19 with TRBJ1-2; D is uncertain. The CDR3 length is 14 residues. V lost 5 bases to trimming and J lost 4 bases, with 14 bases between them. Looked up from germline, CDR1 is LNHDA and CDR2 is SQIVND (reference sequence). In DNA form, the CDR3 reads TGTGCCAGTAGTGCCGGCAGTCTAGGCTATGGCTACACCTTC. Translating it yields CASSAGSLGYGYTF.

This clone was recorded once. The CDR3 protein is CASSQPRAYEQYF. The CDR3 DNA follows: TGCGCCAGCAGTCAGCCCCGCGCCTACGAGCAGTACTTC. V usage is TRBV23-1 and J usage is TRBJ2-7; D uncertain. TRBV23-1 is assigned to the ORF class and has an uncertain function. The V end was cut by 3 bases, the J end by 2 bases, with 8 bases between. This CDR3 region has 13 residues.

This chain connects TRBV7-9 to TRBJ2-3; 9 positions match TRBD2. The junction had 13 bases not matched to a gene; V was cut back by 5 bases and J by 1 base. Germline V gives CDR1 SEHNR, CDR2 FQNEAQ (reference sequence). The CDR3 covers 18 residues. The CDR3 bases are TGTGCCAGCAGCACCGGGTCTGGCGGGAGGGCCCGCACAGATACGCAGTATTTT. Amino acids: CASSTGSGGRARTDTQYF.

V usage is TRBV19 and J usage is TRBJ2-1, with 13 bases lining up with TRBD2. Germline assignment: CDR1 LNHDA and CDR2 SQIVND (reference sequence). Losses at the gene ends were 8 bases for V and 7 bases for J; bases not matched to a gene: 5. This CDR3 region has 14 residues. The DNA of the CDR3 is TGTGCCAGTCGTTGGACTAGCGGGAGTAATGAGCAGTTCTTC. Translating it yields CASRWTSGSNEQFF.

The J gene is TRBJ2-1, the V gene TRBV24-1, with TRBD2 matching 10 bases. Germline CDR1 reads KGHDR; CDR2 reads SFDVKD. V lost 4 bases and J lost 4; bases outside the gene matches: 6. The CDR3 spans 16 residues. CDR3 sequence: CATSDRLAGYYNEQFF. CDR3 in DNA: TGTGCCACCAGTGACCGACTAGCGGGCTATTACAATGAGCAGTTCTTC.

The gene calls are TRBV24-1 and TRBJ2-2; 8 positions match TRBD1. The germline V gene has CDR1 KGHDR and CDR2 SFDVKD. The J segment lost 5 bases and the V segment lost 8 bases, leaving 3 bases of the junction unmatched. CDR3 size: 13 residues. The CDR3 sequence: CATKTGGTGELFF. DNA for the CDR3: TGTGCCACCAAAACAGGGGGGACCGGGGAGCTGTTTTTT.

The rearrangement uses TRBV4-2 and TRBJ2-2; 10 bases fit TRBD1. The V gene's germline CDR1 is LGHNA and CDR2 YNFKEQ. J was trimmed by 3 bases and V by 0 bases; bases with no gene match: 7. This CDR3 is built from 18 residues. CDR3: CASSQDHGQGVYTGELFF. The CDR3 coding sequence is TGTGCCAGCAGCCAAGATCACGGACAGGGGGTGTACACCGGGGAGCTGTTTTTT.

The chain is built from TRBV3-1 (or the pseudogene TRBV3-2) and TRBJ2-3, with 12 bases identical to TRBD2. Germline assignment: CDR1 LGHDT and CDR2 YNNKEL (reference sequence). The ends lost 0 bases at V and 6 bases at J; junction bases unmatched: 13. CDR3 size: 19 residues. The CDR3 loop reads CASSQDEASGRGRWDTQYF. CDR3 sequence (DNA): TGTGCCAGCAGCCAAGATGAAGCTAGCGGGAGGGGGCGGTGGGATACGCAGTATTTT.

The rearrangement joins TRBV6-5 to TRBJ2-6; tentative D call: TRBD1 (6 bases). Germline V gene data show CDR1 as MNHEY and CDR2 as SVGAGI. The CDR3 consists of 15 residues. Trimming cost V 5 bases and J 0 bases, with 8 bases left between them. The CDR3 region is CASSKQGSGANVLTF. The DNA of the CDR3 is TGTGCCAGCAGTAAACAGGGCTCTGGGGCCAACGTCCTGACTTTC.

The chain uses TRBV6-1 and TRBJ1-1, with a tentative D call TRBD1 (5 bases). Trimming stripped 1 base from V and 10 bases from J, with 13 bases between. The CDR3 has 13 residues. The germline gives CDR1 MNHNS, CDR2 SASEGT. The CDR3 loop reads CASSEGRVGGAFF. The CDR3 nucleotides are TGTGCCAGCAGTGAAGGGCGGGTCGGGGGAGCTTTCTTT.

This chain connects TRBV5-6 to TRBJ2-7; possible D gene TRBD2, 5 bases. The CDR3 spans 14 residues. Trimming took 2 bases from V and 2 from J, leaving 11 bases between them. The V gene's germline CDR1 is SGHDT and CDR2 YYEEEE. The CDR3 sequence is CASSFQAAAYEQYF. DNA of the CDR3: TGTGCCAGCAGCTTTCAAGCGGCCGCCTACGAGCAGTACTTC.

The V gene is TRBV27, the J gene TRBJ2-3; D call uncertain. The CDR3 covers 18 residues. Germline CDR1 and CDR2: MNHEY and SMNVEV (reference sequence). V lost 5 bases, J lost 1 base, and 22 bases lay in between. This CDR3 reads CASSPRIPQITGTDTQYF. The CDR3 bases are TGTGCCAGCAGTCCACGTATCCCCCAGATCACAGGCACAGATACGCAGTATTTT.

The J gene is TRBJ2-7, the V gene TRBV12-5; 9 positions agree with TRBD1. The germline V gene encodes CDR1 LGHNT and CDR2 FRNRAP. This CDR3 has 14 amino acids. The J segment lost 3 bases and the V segment lost 6 bases, leaving 6 bases of the junction unmatched. The CDR3 nucleotides read TGTGCTAGTGGATCAACGGGACAGGGCTACGAGCAGTACTTC. It is translated as CASGSTGQGYEQYF.

CDR3 sequence reads: CASSFEGAETQYF. The CDR3 DNA follows: TGTGCCAGCAGCTTCGAGGGGGCAGAGACCCAGTACTTC. The chain is built from TRBV7-9 and TRBJ2-5; TRBD1 matches 7 bases. V dropped 3 bases and J dropped 4; count of bases not matched to a gene: 2. The CDR3 contains 13 residues. From germline, CDR1 is SEHNR and CDR2 FQNEAQ (reference sequence). Together with reference TRBV7-9 and TRBJ2-5, the CDR3 gives the full variable domain: DTGVSQNPRHKITKRGQNVTFRCDPISEHNRLYWYRQTLGQGPEFLTYFQNEAQLEKSRLLSDRFSAERPKGSFSTLEIQRTEQGDSAMYLCASSFEGAETQYFGPGTRLLVL.